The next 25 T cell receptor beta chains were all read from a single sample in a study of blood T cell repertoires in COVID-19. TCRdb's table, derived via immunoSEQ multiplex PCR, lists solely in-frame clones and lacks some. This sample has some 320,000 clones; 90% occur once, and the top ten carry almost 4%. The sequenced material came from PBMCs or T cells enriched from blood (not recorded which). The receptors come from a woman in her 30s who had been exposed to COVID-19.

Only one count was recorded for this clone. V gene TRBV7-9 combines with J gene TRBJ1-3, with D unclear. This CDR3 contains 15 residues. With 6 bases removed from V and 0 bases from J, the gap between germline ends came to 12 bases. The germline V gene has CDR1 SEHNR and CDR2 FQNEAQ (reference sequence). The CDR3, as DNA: TGTGCCAGCAGTTATCAACAGAACTCTGGAAACACCATATATTTT. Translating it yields CASSYQQNSGNTIYF.

The CDR3 coding sequence is TGTGCCAGCTCACCAGGGCAGCTATATGGCTACACCTTC. Translating it yields CASSPGQLYGYTF. The chain is built from TRBV18 and TRBJ1-2; no firm D call. Germline CDR1 reads KGHSH; CDR2 reads LQKENI. Trimming left V 2 bases short and J 5 bases short, with 9 bases between. CDR3 length equals 13 residues. Full variable domain (missing parts from reference TRBV18 and TRBJ1-2): NAGVMQNPRHLVRRRGQEARLRCSPMKGHSHVYWYRQLPEEGLKFMVYLQKENIIDESGMPKERFSAEFPKEGPSILRIQQVVRGDSAAYFCASSPGQLYGYTFGSGTRLTVV.

CDR3 sequence reads: CASSSRGGLAQYF. The DNA of the CDR3 is TGTGCCAGCAGCTCCCGGGGGGGCTTAGCCCAGTACTTC. The chain links TRBV7-3 to TRBJ2-5; 8 bases agree with TRBD2. The ends lost 4 bases at V and 9 bases at J; junction bases unmatched: 7. The CDR3 is made up of 13 amino acids. Looked up from germline, CDR1 is SGHTA and CDR2 is FQGTGA.

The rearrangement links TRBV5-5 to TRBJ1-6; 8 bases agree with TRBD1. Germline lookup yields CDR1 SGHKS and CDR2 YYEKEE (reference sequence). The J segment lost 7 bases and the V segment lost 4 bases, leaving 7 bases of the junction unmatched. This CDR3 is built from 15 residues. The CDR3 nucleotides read TGTGCCAGCAGCCAACAGGGGGACAGGAATTCACCCCTCCACTTT. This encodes CASSQQGDRNSPLHF.

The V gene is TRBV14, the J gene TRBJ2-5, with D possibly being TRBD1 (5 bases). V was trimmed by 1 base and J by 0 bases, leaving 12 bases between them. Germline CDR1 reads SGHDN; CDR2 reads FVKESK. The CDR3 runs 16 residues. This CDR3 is CASSQVSGIYQETQYF. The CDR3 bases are TGTGCCAGCAGCCAAGTATCAGGGATTTACCAAGAGACCCAGTACTTC.

CDR3 amino acids: CASSELGTEFYGYTF. As DNA, the CDR3 is TGTGCCAGCAGTGAACTCGGGACAGAGTTCTATGGCTACACCTTC. V is TRBV25-1 and J is TRBJ1-2; 7 bases line up with TRBD1. V trimming: 2 bases; J trimming: 4 bases; junction bases outside the gene matches: 7. CDR3 length equals 15 residues. Per germline, CDR1 MGHDK and CDR2 SYGVNS.

The CDR3, as DNA: TGCGCCAGCAGCTCGGCTAGCTCCTACGAGCAGTACTTC. This encodes CASSSASSYEQYF. This chain links TRBV5-1 with TRBJ2-7; D not certain. CDR3 length: 13 residues. Germline CDR1 SGHRS, CDR2 YFSETQ. Trimming pared 3 bases from V and 0 bases from J, leaving 7 bases between.

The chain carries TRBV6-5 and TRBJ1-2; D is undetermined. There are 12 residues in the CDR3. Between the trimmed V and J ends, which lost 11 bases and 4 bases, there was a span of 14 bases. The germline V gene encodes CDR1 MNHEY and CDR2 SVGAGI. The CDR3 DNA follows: TGTGCCCGGGTCAGGACTTTCTATGGCTACACCTTC. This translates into CARVRTFYGYTF.

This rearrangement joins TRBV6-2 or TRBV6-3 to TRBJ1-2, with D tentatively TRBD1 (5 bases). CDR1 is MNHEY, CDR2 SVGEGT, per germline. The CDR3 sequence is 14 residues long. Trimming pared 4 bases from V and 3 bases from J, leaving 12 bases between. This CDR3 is CASSFLDSDYGYTF. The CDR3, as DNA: TGTGCCAGCAGTTTTTTAGACAGTGACTATGGCTACACCTTC.

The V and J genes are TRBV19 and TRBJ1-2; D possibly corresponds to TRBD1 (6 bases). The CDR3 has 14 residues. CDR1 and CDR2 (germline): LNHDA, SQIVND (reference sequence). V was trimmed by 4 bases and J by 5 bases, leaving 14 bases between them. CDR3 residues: CASSTLEQGYGYTF. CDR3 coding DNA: TGTGCCAGTAGTACTCTCGAACAGGGTTATGGCTACACCTTC. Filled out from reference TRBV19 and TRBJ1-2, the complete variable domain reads DGGITQSPKYLFRKEGQNVTLSCEQNLNHDAMYWYRQDPGQGLRLIYYSQIVNDFQKGDIAEGYSVSREKKESFPLTVTSAQKNPTAFYLCASSTLEQGYGYTFGSGTRLTVV.

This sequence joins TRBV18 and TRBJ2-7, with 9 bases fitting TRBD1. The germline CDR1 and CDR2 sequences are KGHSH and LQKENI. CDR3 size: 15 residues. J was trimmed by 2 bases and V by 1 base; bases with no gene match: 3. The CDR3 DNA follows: TGTGCCAGCTCACCACGACAGGGGGAGACCTACGAGCAGTACTTC. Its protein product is CASSPRQGETYEQYF.

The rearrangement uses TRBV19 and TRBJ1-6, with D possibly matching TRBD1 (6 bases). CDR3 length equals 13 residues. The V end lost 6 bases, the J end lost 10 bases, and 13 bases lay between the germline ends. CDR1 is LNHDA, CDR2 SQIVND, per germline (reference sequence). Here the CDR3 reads CASRRGTESPLHF. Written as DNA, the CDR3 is TGTGCCAGTAGGAGGGGGACGGAGTCACCCCTCCACTTT.

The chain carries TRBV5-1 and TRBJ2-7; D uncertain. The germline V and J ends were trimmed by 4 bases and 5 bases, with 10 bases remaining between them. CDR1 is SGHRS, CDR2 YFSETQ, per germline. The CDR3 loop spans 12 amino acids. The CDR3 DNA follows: TGCGCCAGCAGCAGTCTATCAAACGAGCAGTACTTC. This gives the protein CASSSLSNEQYF.

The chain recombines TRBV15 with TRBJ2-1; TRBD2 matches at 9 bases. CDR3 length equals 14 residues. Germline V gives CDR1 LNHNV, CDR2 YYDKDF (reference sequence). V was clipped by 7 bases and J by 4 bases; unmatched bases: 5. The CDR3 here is CATKGSGGYNEQFF. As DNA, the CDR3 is TGTGCCACCAAAGGTAGCGGGGGTTACAATGAGCAGTTCTTC.

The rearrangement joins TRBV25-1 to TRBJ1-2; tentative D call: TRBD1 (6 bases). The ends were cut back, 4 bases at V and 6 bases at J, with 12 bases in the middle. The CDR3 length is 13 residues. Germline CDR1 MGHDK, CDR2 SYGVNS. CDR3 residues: CASSGGGAHGYTF. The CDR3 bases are TGTGCCAGCAGTGGGGGGGGCGCCCATGGCTACACCTTC.

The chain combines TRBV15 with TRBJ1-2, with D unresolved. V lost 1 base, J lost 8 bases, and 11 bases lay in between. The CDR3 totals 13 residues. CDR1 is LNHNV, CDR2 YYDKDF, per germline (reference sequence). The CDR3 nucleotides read TGTGCCACCAGCAGAGCCGCCGGCGGAGGCTACACCTTC. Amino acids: CATSRAAGGGYTF.

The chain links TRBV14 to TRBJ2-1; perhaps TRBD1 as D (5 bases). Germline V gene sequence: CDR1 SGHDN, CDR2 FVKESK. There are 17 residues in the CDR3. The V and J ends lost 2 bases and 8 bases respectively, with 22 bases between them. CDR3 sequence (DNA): TGTGCCAGCAGCCAATATCACTGGCAGGGTAGGGGCCATGAGCAGTTCTTC. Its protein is CASSQYHWQGRGHEQFF.

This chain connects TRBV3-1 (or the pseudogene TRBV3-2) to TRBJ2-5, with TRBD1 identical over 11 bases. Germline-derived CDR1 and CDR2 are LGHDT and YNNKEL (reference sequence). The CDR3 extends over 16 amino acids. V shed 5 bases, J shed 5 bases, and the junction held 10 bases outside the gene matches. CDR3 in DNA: TGTGCCAGCAGCTTAGCTTTCCGGGACAGGGGGGAGACCCAGTACTTC. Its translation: CASSLAFRDRGETQYF.

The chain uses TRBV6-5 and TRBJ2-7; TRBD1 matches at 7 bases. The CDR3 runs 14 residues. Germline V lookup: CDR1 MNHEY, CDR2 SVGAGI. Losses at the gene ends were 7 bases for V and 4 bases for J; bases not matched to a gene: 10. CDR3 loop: CASITPGTAYEQYF. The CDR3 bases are TGTGCCAGCATCACACCCGGGACAGCTTACGAGCAGTACTTC.

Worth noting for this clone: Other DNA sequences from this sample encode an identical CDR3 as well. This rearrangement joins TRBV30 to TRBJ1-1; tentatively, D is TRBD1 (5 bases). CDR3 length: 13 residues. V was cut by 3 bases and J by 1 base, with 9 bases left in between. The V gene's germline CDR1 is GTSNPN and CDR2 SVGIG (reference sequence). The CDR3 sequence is CAWSLQGNTEAFF. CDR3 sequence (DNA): TGTGCCTGGAGCCTTCAGGGGAACACTGAAGCTTTCTTT.

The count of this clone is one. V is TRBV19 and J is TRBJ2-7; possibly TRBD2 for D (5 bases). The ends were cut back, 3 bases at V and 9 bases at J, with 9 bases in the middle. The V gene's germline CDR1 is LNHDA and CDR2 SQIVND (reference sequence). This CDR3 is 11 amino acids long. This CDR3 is CASSIEGWQYF. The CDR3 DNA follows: TGTGCCAGTAGTATTGAGGGATGGCAGTACTTC.

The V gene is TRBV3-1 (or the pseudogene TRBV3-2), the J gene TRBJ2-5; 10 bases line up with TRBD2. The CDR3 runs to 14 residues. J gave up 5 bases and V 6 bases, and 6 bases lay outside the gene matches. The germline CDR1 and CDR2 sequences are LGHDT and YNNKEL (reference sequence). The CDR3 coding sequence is TGTGCCAGCAGAAAAGTAGCGGGGGGCGAGACCCAGTACTTC. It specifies CASRKVAGGETQYF.

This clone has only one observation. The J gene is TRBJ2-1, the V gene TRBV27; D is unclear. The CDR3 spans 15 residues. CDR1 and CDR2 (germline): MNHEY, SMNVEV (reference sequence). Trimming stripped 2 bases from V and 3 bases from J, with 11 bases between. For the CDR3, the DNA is TGTGCCAGCAGTTTAGCCGCCGGGTTCTACAATGAGCAGTTCTTC. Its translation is CASSLAAGFYNEQFF.

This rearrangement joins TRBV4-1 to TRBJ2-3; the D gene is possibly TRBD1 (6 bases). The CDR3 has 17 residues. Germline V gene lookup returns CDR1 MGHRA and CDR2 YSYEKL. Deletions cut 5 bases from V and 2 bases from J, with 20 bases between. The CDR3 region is CASSLGLRGSYTDTQYF. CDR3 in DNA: TGCGCCAGCAGCTTGGGTTTGAGGGGGTCATACACAGATACGCAGTATTTT.

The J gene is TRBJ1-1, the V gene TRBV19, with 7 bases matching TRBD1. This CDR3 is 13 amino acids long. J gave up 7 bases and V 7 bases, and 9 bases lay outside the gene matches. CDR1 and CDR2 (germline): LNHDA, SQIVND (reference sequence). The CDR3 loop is CASTPGGYGEAFF. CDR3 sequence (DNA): TGTGCCAGTACCCCAGGGGGGTATGGTGAAGCTTTCTTT.